This T cell receptor beta chain stems from a study of PD-1 blockade in classical Hodgkin lymphoma. The repertoire was sequenced with immunoSEQ multiplex PCR; TCRdb's copy has only in-frame clones and lacks some. The data hold about 60,000 clones, with approximately 94% observed a single time. Documented time point: cycle 4 day 1 (C4D1), after around six weeks of nivolumab. Relapse after autologous stem cell transplantation occurred in every patient, and brentuximab vedotin exposure varied. Germline V CDR1 and CDR2: SGHTA, FQGNSA. The CDR3 sequence is 13 residues long. Trimming took off 1 base at V and 5 bases at J, with 8 bases between the two ends.

The sample was peripheral blood mononuclear cells (PBMCs), taken before the fourth cycle of nivolumab. The chain couples TRBV7-2 to TRBJ2-5; no definite D call. The source of this sequence is a human donor with classical Hodgkin lymphoma. The CDR3 region has the DNA TGTGCCAGCAGCTTAGACCCGATGGAGACCCAGTACTTC. Protein sequence: CASSLDPMETQYF.